The T cell receptor (beta chain) under discussion was sequenced for a study of T cell responses to AZD1222 COVID-19 vaccine. Study-wide points: A reported finding is that nearly half of spike-specific TCRs target unmutated variant regions.

Comments on this clone: The antigen is unknown.

Sequencing was performed with immunoSEQ multiplex PCR; in TCRdb, only in-frame clones are kept and a portion is missing. The sample yields some 80,000 clones, 90% seen once. The sequencing here drew on peripheral blood, taken 28 days after the second AZD1222 dose. This TCR was sampled from an adult who received the AZD1222 COVID-19 vaccine.

This CDR3 is CASSFGQQSDTQYF. The CDR3 nucleotides read TGCGCCAGCAGCTTTGGGCAGCAATCAGATACGCAGTATTTT. J is TRBJ2-3 and V is TRBV5-1; D ambiguous. Germline values: CDR1 SGHRS, CDR2 YFSETQ. This CDR3 has 14 residues. Trimming removed 2 bases at V and 4 bases at J, with 11 bases between.